The table lists the clone carrying this TCR beta chain with a few counts. TCRdb redid the calling of the RT-PCR reads with MiXCR, one entry per CDR3 protein. The table includes 650,000 or so distinct CDR3 sequences, approximately 14% detected once. The data derive from a study of response to subunit inactivated influenza vaccine. V lost 3 bases and J lost 3; bases outside the gene matches: 6. In germline, CDR1 is SGDLS, CDR2 YYNGEE. This CDR3 has 16 amino acids. The receptor was derived from a man in his forties or fifties who received an inactivated influenza vaccine. Source: PBMCs from blood, taken less than 15 days before vaccination. This chain joins TRBV9 and TRBJ2-7; the match to TRBD2 covers 13 bases. The CDR3 here is CASSGTGTSGIYEQYF. The CDR3 DNA reads as TGTGCCAGCAGCGGGACTGGGACTAGCGGGATCTACGAGCAGTACTTC.